These 11 T cell receptor beta chains share one sample of origin, sequenced in a study of blood T cell repertoires in COVID-19. Profiled with immunoSEQ multiplex PCR; TCRdb holds only in-frame clones, not every one. Of 100,000 to 150,000 clones listed, 85% to 90% were seen once; the top ten hold roughly 8%. What was sequenced was peripheral blood. These receptors were obtained from a man aged 50 to 59 with acute or convalescent COVID-19.

The chain employs TRBV11-3 and TRBJ2-5; 9 bases are shared with TRBD1. Germline assignment: CDR1 SGHNT and CDR2 YENEEA. The J segment lost 7 bases and the V segment lost 5 bases, leaving 11 bases of the junction unmatched. There are 15 residues in the CDR3. The CDR3: CASSPRDRVRGTQYF. DNA for the CDR3: TGTGCCAGCAGCCCCCGGGACAGGGTTCGGGGGACCCAGTACTTC.

This clone was observed a single time. J is TRBJ2-7 and V is TRBV5-4, with D uncertain. Germline CDR1 is SGHNT and CDR2 is YYREEE (reference sequence). The V end lost 8 bases, the J end lost 6 bases, and 15 bases lay between the germline ends. The CDR3 runs to 12 residues. DNA of the CDR3: TGTGCCAGTCCACCCCGGGTGTCCGAGCAGTACTTC. It yields the protein CASPPRVSEQYF.

This rearrangement joins TRBV7-6 to TRBJ2-7; D gene unclear. Trimming removed 1 base at V and 0 bases at J, with 13 bases between. CDR3 length: 16 amino acids. Looked up from germline, CDR1 is SGHVS and CDR2 is FNYEAQ. The DNA for the CDR3 is TGTGCCAGCAGCTTAGACCCTCGGTTAAGCTCCTACGAGCAGTACTTC. Protein product: CASSLDPRLSSYEQYF.

This clone appeared once. The same CDR3 is also encoded by other DNA sequences in this sample. The chain carries TRBV3-1 (or the pseudogene TRBV3-2) and TRBJ2-5; 10 nucleotides agree with TRBD1. This CDR3 has 14 amino acids. Looked up from germline, CDR1 is LGHDT and CDR2 is YNNKEL (reference sequence). The trim removed 4 bases at V and 5 bases at J, leaving 4 bases unmatched. CDR3 nucleotides: TGTGCCAGCAGCCGGGACAGGGGCAGGGAGACCCAGTACTTC. Translating gives CASSRDRGRETQYF.

This rearrangement joins TRBV3-1 (or the pseudogene TRBV3-2) to TRBJ2-7, with TRBD2 as a possible D gene (5 bases). CDR3 length: 13 residues. Trimming cost V 2 bases and J 2 bases, with 7 bases left between them. Per the germline V gene, CDR1 is LGHDT and CDR2 is YNNKEL (reference sequence). The CDR3 loop is CASSQWETYEQYF. The CDR3, as DNA: TGTGCCAGCAGCCAATGGGAGACCTACGAGCAGTACTTC.

V and J are TRBV6-1 and TRBJ1-1, with D possibly being TRBD1 (6 bases). The CDR3 totals 16 residues. Trimming took off 1 base at V and 0 bases at J, with 12 bases between the two ends. Germline assignment: CDR1 MNHNS and CDR2 SASEGT. CDR3 sequence: CASSEGGGFMNTEAFF. The CDR3 DNA is TGTGCCAGCAGTGAAGGAGGGGGATTCATGAACACTGAAGCTTTCTTT.

The chain is built from TRBV5-1 and TRBJ2-3, with 7 nucleotides matching TRBD1. V gave up 5 bases and J gave up 6 bases; unmatched junction bases: 9. Germline CDR1 is SGHRS and CDR2 is YFSETQ. The CDR3 is 14 residues long. The DNA of the CDR3 is TGCGCCAGCAGTTTCCGGACAGGTATGGATACGCAGTATTTT. This translates into CASSFRTGMDTQYF.

The chain combines TRBV19 with TRBJ2-1; 11 positions agree with TRBD2. V lost 1 base and J lost 3; bases outside the gene matches: 2. The CDR3 extends over 16 amino acids. Germline loops: CDR1 LNHDA, CDR2 SQIVND (reference sequence). CDR3 protein: CASSIVTSGSYNEQFF. CDR3 in DNA: TGTGCCAGTAGTATAGTAACTAGCGGGAGCTACAATGAGCAGTTCTTC.

The genes are TRBV7-2 and TRBJ1-2; D gene unclear. Germline loops: CDR1 SGHTA, CDR2 FQGNSA. The CDR3 is 13 amino acids. V lost 5 bases and J lost 8, with 15 bases in between. The CDR3 sequence: CASSPGPSGGYTF. The CDR3 DNA sequence: TGTGCCAGCAGCCCCGGACCTTCGGGGGGCTACACCTTC.

As for this clone: One end of the junction is discordant with germline, which a read error may explain. The chain recombines TRBV6-4 with TRBJ1-1, with D unclear. The CDR3 has 13 residues. The germline V gene encodes CDR1 MRHNA and CDR2 SNTAGT. The chain's CDR3 is CDKEAGFSTEAFF. CDR3 nucleotide sequence: TGCGATAAGGAGGCGGGGTTCAGCACTGAAGCTTTCTTT.

This clone was seen once. The chain uses TRBV5-1 and TRBJ2-3, with 10 bases identical to TRBD1. Germline V gives CDR1 SGHRS, CDR2 YFSETQ. With V trimmed by 0 bases and J by 5 bases, 12 bases remained unmatched. The CDR3 sequence is 18 residues long. The CDR3 loop reads CASSLVATGGASGDTQYF. In nucleotides, the CDR3 is TGCGCCAGCAGCTTGGTCGCGACAGGGGGCGCTTCGGGAGATACGCAGTATTTT. Drawing the rest from reference TRBV5-1 and TRBJ2-3, the complete variable domain is KAGVTQTPRYLIKTRGQQVTLSCSPISGHRSVSWYQQTPGQGLQFLFEYFSETQRNKGNFPGRFSGRQFSNSRSEMNVSTLELGDSALYLCASSLVATGGASGDTQYFGPGTRLTVL.